One sample yielded the 30 T cell receptor beta chains listed below, sequenced in a study of early T cells in non-severe SARS-CoV-2 infection (dated by TCRdb to the early 2020s). Library preparation employed 5' RACE. Sequencing was performed on a NextSeq 500. Through fastp at Q25 and MiXCR, TCRdb rebuilt clones from the public reads, retaining in-frame beta chains. Entries that share a CDR3 protein sequence are merged under the most common genes and DNA. In all, the sample holds about 100,000 distinct CDR3 sequences, and 12% of those were seen once. Jointly, the top ten make up around 3% of the sample. Sequences were obtained from whole blood. These receptors were taken from an adult who was a healthcare worker with PCR-confirmed SARS-CoV-2 infection or an uninfected control (not recorded which).

This clonotype occurred once. CDR3: CATSGANTGELFF. In DNA, the CDR3 is TGTGCCACCAGTGGGGCGAACACCGGGGAGCTGTTTTTT. The chain couples TRBV24-1 to TRBJ2-2; D is ambiguous. The CDR3 runs 13 residues. Trimming stripped 5 bases from V and 0 bases from J, with 3 bases between. CDR1 is KGHDR and CDR2 is SFDVKD in the germline V gene.

The genes are TRBV20-1 and TRBJ1-5; D is unresolved. CDR1 and CDR2 (germline): DFQATT, SNEGSKA (reference sequence). The CDR3 extends over 12 amino acids. The ends were cut back, 5 bases at V and 4 bases at J, with 9 bases in the middle. The CDR3 sequence: CSASIGNQPQHF. CDR3 DNA: TGCAGTGCTTCCATCGGGAATCAGCCCCAGCATTTT.

The chain uses TRBV11-2 and TRBJ2-2; perhaps TRBD1 as D (6 bases). The germline V gene has CDR1 SGHAT and CDR2 FQNNGV. Deletions cut 2 bases from V and 6 bases from J, with 13 bases between. CDR3 size: 15 residues. DNA of the CDR3: TGTGCCAGCAGCTTATGGGGACAAAGGGCCGGGGAGCTGTTTTTT. Its protein product is CASSLWGQRAGELFF.

This clonotype occurred many times. This rearrangement joins TRBV20-1 to TRBJ1-2; TRBD1 matches at 8 bases. Per the germline V gene, CDR1 is DFQATT and CDR2 is SNEGSKA (reference sequence). The CDR3 is made up of 13 amino acids. V lost 4 bases to trimming and J lost 5 bases; unmatched junction nucleotides: 6. The CDR3 DNA sequence: TGCAGTGCTATATCCGGGACAGGATATGGCTACACCTTC. It specifies CSAISGTGYGYTF.

Many counts were recorded for this clonotype. The rearrangement uses TRBV29-1 and TRBJ1-2; D is unresolved. The CDR3 contains 13 residues. Trimming took 0 bases from V and 3 from J, leaving 8 bases between them. The germline gives CDR1 SQVTM, CDR2 ANQGSEA. The CDR3 loop reads CSVEDPGDYGYTF. For the CDR3, the DNA is TGCAGCGTTGAAGACCCGGGCGACTATGGCTACACCTTC.

This clonotype has just a few counts. V and J are TRBV6-4 and TRBJ2-1; 7 bases are a match to TRBD1. The CDR3 has 12 residues. The trim removed 10 bases at V and 9 bases at J, leaving 9 bases unmatched. The germline V gene encodes CDR1 MRHNA and CDR2 SNTAGT. The CDR3 sequence is CANAQGYREQFF. The CDR3 DNA reads as TGTGCCAATGCACAGGGGTACCGTGAGCAGTTCTTC.

The chain uses TRBV9 and TRBJ2-7; 7 bases map to TRBD2. Trimming took 0 bases from V and 5 from J; bases not matched to a gene: 5. The CDR3 has 14 residues. Germline V lookup: CDR1 SGDLS, CDR2 YYNGEE. DNA of the CDR3: TGTGCCAGCAGCGTAGTGGGAGGGGAGGACGAGCAGTACTTC. Amino acid sequence: CASSVVGGEDEQYF.

This clonotype was counted only a few times. The chain links TRBV4-2 to TRBJ1-1; D gene uncertain. The germline V gene has CDR1 LGHNA and CDR2 YNFKEQ. V was clipped by 6 bases and J by 3 bases, with 14 bases between them. The length of the CDR3 is 14 residues. The CDR3 loop is CASRRKGEDTEAFF. The CDR3 bases are TGTGCCAGCAGACGGAAGGGAGAGGACACTGAAGCTTTCTTT.

The chain is built from TRBV5-4 and TRBJ2-7; 7 positions match TRBD2. Per the germline V gene, CDR1 is SGHNT and CDR2 is YYREEE (reference sequence). The CDR3 covers 13 residues. V shed 3 bases, J shed 2 bases, and the junction held 2 bases outside the gene matches. The DNA for the CDR3 is TGTGCCAGCAGCTCCGGGACTACCTACGAGCAGTACTTC. Encoded protein: CASSSGTTYEQYF.

CDR3 residues: CASSLSGGDSYNEQFF. The CDR3 DNA is TGTGCCAGCAGTTTAAGCGGGGGGGACTCCTACAATGAGCAGTTCTTC. V and J are TRBV27 and TRBJ2-1; 10 bases are shared with TRBD2. With 2 bases clipped from V and 0 bases from J, the junction kept 1 base outside the gene matches. There are 16 residues in the CDR3. Germline CDR1 is MNHEY and CDR2 is SMNVEV (reference sequence).

This clonotype was seen ten or more times. This chain joins TRBV11-3 and TRBJ1-1; a weak D match, TRBD1 (5 bases). The CDR3 contains 14 residues. Trimming removed 7 bases at V and 4 bases at J, with 16 bases between. Germline CDR1 and CDR2: SGHNT and YENEEA. The CDR3 reads CASTTGPLSTEAFF. The CDR3 nucleotides read TGTGCCAGCACCACGGGGCCCCTCAGCACTGAAGCTTTCTTT.

The chain has TRBV2 and TRBJ2-7; TRBD2 matches at 14 bases. V shed 10 bases and J 5 bases; nucleotides not matched to a gene: 16. The CDR3 contains 17 residues. The germline CDR1 and CDR2 sequences are SNHLY and FYNNEI. CDR3 region: CANRSSGLAGDHHEQYF. Written as DNA, the CDR3 is TGTGCCAACAGATCATCGGGACTAGCGGGGGATCACCACGAGCAGTACTTC.

Comments on this clonotype: This may arise from a read error, as a much more abundant clone is one base away. The gene calls are TRBV28 and TRBJ2-5, with D perhaps assigned TRBD1 or TRBD2 (5 bases each). CDR3 size: 13 residues. CDR1 is MDHEN, CDR2 SYDVKM, per germline. Trimming left V 7 bases short and J 2 bases short, with 11 bases between. CDR3 nucleotides: TGTGCCAGCACCGAGGGGATACAAGAGACCCAGTACTTC. Its translation is CASTEGIQETQYF.

This clonotype was detected a few times. The chain joins TRBV2 to TRBJ2-2; possibly TRBD2 for D (5 bases). V was pared by 8 bases and J by 7 bases, with 17 bases between. Germline V gene sequence: CDR1 SNHLY, CDR2 FYNNEI. CDR3 length: 14 amino acids. CDR3 region: CASPQAEGVGELFF. The CDR3 coding sequence is TGTGCCAGCCCTCAAGCTGAGGGAGTCGGGGAGCTGTTTTTT.

Many counts were recorded for this clonotype. The chain is built from TRBV7-3 and TRBJ2-3; D may match TRBD1 or TRBD2 (5 bases each). V lost 2 bases and J 3 bases, leaving 15 bases between the germline ends. Germline V lookup: CDR1 SGHTA, CDR2 FQGTGA. CDR3 length equals 16 residues. The CDR3 DNA follows: TGTGCCAGCAGCTTATCTGGGGGAGTTGGGACAGATACGCAGTATTTT. It is translated as CASSLSGGVGTDTQYF.

This clonotype was counted at least ten times. This sequence joins TRBV12-3 or TRBV12-4 and TRBJ2-7; D not certain. V lost 8 bases, J lost 6 bases, and 20 bases lay in between. The CDR3 is 14 residues long. The CDR3 sequence: CASAPPTSASEQYF. The CDR3, as DNA: TGTGCCAGCGCGCCCCCCACCTCTGCATCCGAGCAGTACTTC.

V is TRBV6-5 and J is TRBJ2-5, with D unresolved. The CDR3 runs 13 residues. Per germline, CDR1 MNHEY and CDR2 SVGAGI. V dropped 2 bases and J dropped 1 base, with 5 bases sitting between them. CDR3 nucleotide sequence: TGTGCCAGCAGTTACGAGTCCCAAGAGACCCAGTACTTC. This encodes CASSYESQETQYF.

This clonotype was counted many times. CDR3 in DNA: TGCAGCGTTATGCAGGGACTAGCGGGTTATGAGCAGTTCTTC. As protein: CSVMQGLAGYEQFF. The chain couples TRBV29-1 to TRBJ2-1; 12 positions match TRBD2. Germline CDR1 SQVTM, CDR2 ANQGSEA. CDR3 size: 14 residues. V shed 5 bases, J shed 8 bases, and the junction held 7 bases outside the gene matches.

The chain employs TRBV18 and TRBJ2-5; tentative D call: TRBD1 (6 bases). The V and J ends lost 3 bases and 5 bases respectively, with 13 bases between them. Germline V CDR1 and CDR2: KGHSH, LQKENI. The CDR3 is 14 residues long. CDR3 protein: CASSPIGGPETQYF. The DNA of the CDR3 is TGTGCCAGCTCACCGATAGGGGGTCCTGAGACCCAGTACTTC.

V gene TRBV6-6 combines with J gene TRBJ2-3, with no clear D. Trimming pared 6 bases from V and 6 bases from J, leaving 16 bases between. The CDR3 is made up of 14 amino acids. From germline, CDR1 is MNHNY and CDR2 SVGAGI (reference sequence). The CDR3 bases are TGTGCCAGCAGCCCCCTTGCCCTTATGGATACGCAGTATTTT. Translated: CASSPLALMDTQYF.

This clonotype was found many times. The rearrangement joins TRBV29-1 to TRBJ1-1; D uncertain. V lost 4 bases, J lost 3 bases, and 9 bases lay in between. This CDR3 region has 12 residues. CDR1 is SQVTM, CDR2 ANQGSEA, per germline. DNA for the CDR3: TGCAGCGTTGGCGGGGTATACACTGAAGCTTTCTTT. Translated: CSVGGVYTEAFF.

As for this clonotype: A single base separates this from a much larger clone, so it may be a read error. The chain is built from TRBV4-2 and TRBJ2-6; D is unresolved. This CDR3 has 18 residues. Germline assignment: CDR1 LGHNA and CDR2 YNFKEQ. The CDR3: CSSSQDWGVTTGANVLTF. CDR3 coding DNA: TGTTCCAGCAGCCAAGATTGGGGTGTAACTACTGGGGCCAACGTCCTGACTTTC.

The chain links TRBV2 to TRBJ2-5; D gene ambiguous. The CDR3 consists of 13 residues. Germline CDR1 reads SNHLY; CDR2 reads FYNNEI. Trimming removed 3 bases from V and 4 bases from J, with 9 bases in between. As DNA, the CDR3 is TGTGCCAGCAGTGATTCGGAGATAGAGACCCAGTACTTC. It yields the protein CASSDSEIETQYF.

This clonotype has just one count. The chain recombines TRBV29-1 with TRBJ2-3; weak D call: TRBD2 (5 bases). The CDR3 is 11 residues long. V was trimmed by 7 bases and J by 8 bases, leaving 13 bases between them. Germline V CDR1 and CDR2: SQVTM, ANQGSEA. As DNA, the CDR3 is TGCAGCGATACCGGAGGCGCTACGCAGTATTTT. As protein: CSDTGGATQYF.

This clonotype was detected ten times or more. This rearrangement joins TRBV5-1 to TRBJ2-2; 8 bases map to TRBD2. Germline assignment: CDR1 SGHRS and CDR2 YFSETQ. The junction had 6 bases not matched to a gene; V was cut back by 6 bases and J by 5 bases. This CDR3 has 14 amino acids. CDR3 bases: TGCGCCAGCACCACAGCGGGGGAAACCGGGGAGCTGTTTTTT. This sequence encodes CASTTAGETGELFF.

Ten or more counts support this clonotype. The chain is built from TRBV11-2 and TRBJ2-1; tentative D call: TRBD2 (5 bases). From germline, CDR1 is SGHAT and CDR2 FQNNGV. Trimming took 1 base from V and 7 from J, leaving 14 bases between them. This CDR3 is built from 15 residues. CDR3 sequence: CASSLGVGVNNEQFF. In nucleotides, the CDR3 is TGTGCCAGCAGCTTAGGAGTGGGAGTGAATAATGAGCAGTTCTTC.

In this sample, this clonotype turned up many times. CDR3: CASPPGQGGGELFF. The CDR3 DNA follows: TGTGCCAGCCCGCCCGGGCAGGGGGGCGGGGAGCTGTTTTTT. The genes are TRBV11-2 and TRBJ2-2; D is perhaps TRBD1 (7 bases). Germline assignment: CDR1 SGHAT and CDR2 FQNNGV. Between the trimmed V and J ends, which lost 8 bases and 7 bases, there was a span of 17 bases. CDR3 size: 14 residues.

This clonotype has just a few counts. V is TRBV10-3 and J is TRBJ2-7; possible D gene TRBD1, 5 bases. CDR1 and CDR2 from the germline V gene are ENHRY and SYGVKD. The CDR3 sequence is 15 residues long. Trimming took off 0 bases at V and 12 bases at J, with 21 bases between the two ends. DNA of the CDR3: TGTGCCATCAGTGAGTCGAAATCCACAGGAACGGCCGGGTACTTC. It codes for CAISESKSTGTAGYF.

The chain employs TRBV29-1 and TRBJ2-1, with TRBD2 matching over 9 bases. The CDR3 runs to 13 residues. CDR1 SQVTM and CDR2 ANQGSEA come from the germline V gene. J was trimmed by 4 bases and V by 7 bases; bases with no gene match: 5. The CDR3 is CSALTSGYNEQFF. Here the CDR3 DNA reads TGCAGCGCCCTGACTAGCGGATACAATGAGCAGTTCTTC.

This chain connects TRBV19 to TRBJ2-5, with D maybe TRBD1 (7 bases). V gave up 7 bases and J gave up 5 bases, with 14 bases separating them. Germline lookup yields CDR1 LNHDA and CDR2 SQIVND (reference sequence). This CDR3 has 13 residues. This chain's CDR3 is CASTAGTVETQYF. The CDR3, as DNA: TGTGCCAGTACCGCGGGGACAGTTGAGACCCAGTACTTC.